This TCR beta chain was identified during a study of blood T cell repertoires in COVID-19. V lost 0 bases, J lost 4 bases, and 3 bases stayed unmatched. CDR1 and CDR2 (germline): SGDLS, YYNGEE. This CDR3 is 16 amino acids long. Two consecutive negative NP/OP PCR tests, clearance, or resolved symptoms defined Cohort 3 recovery. Here immunoSEQ multiplex PCR was the method, and the copy in TCRdb shows in-frame clones only, minus some. Here the sample spans a few hundred thousand clones, more than 75% being singletons. The sequence derives from a woman aged 25 to 39 who had recovered from COVID-19. Sequenced: PBMCs or T cells enriched from blood (not recorded which). This chain connects TRBV9 to TRBJ2-2; 10 nucleotides match TRBD2. The CDR3 DNA is TGTGCCAGCAGCGTAGTAGCGGGGGGCATCACCGGGGAGCTGTTTTTT. Translating gives CASSVVAGGITGELFF.